Listed here are 30 T cell receptor beta chains from one sample, sequenced in a study of blood T cell repertoires in COVID-19. TCRdb's copy holds only in-frame clones and misses some; the assay was immunoSEQ multiplex PCR. The sample contains roughly 140,000 clones, approximately 83% of which appear only once. Sequenced material: peripheral blood. These receptors were collected from a woman in her sixties with COVID-19, enrolled during active disease.

The chain carries TRBV18 and TRBJ2-7; D might be TRBD2 (6 bases). The CDR3 has 15 residues. Germline CDR1 reads KGHSH; CDR2 reads LQKENI. The V and J ends lost 3 bases and 0 bases respectively, with 12 bases between them. The CDR3 region is CASSPERASSYEQYF. Written as DNA, the CDR3 is TGTGCCAGCTCACCGGAGCGGGCAAGCTCCTACGAGCAGTACTTC.

The chain combines TRBV3-1 (or the pseudogene TRBV3-2) with TRBJ1-1, with no clear D. The CDR3 is 13 amino acids. Germline V gene data show CDR1 as LGHDT and CDR2 as YNNKEL (reference sequence). V shed 11 bases and J shed 1 base, with 14 bases lying between them. CDR3 amino acids: CAASNRENTEAFF. The CDR3, as DNA: TGTGCCGCGTCCAACAGAGAGAACACTGAAGCTTTCTTT.

The chain's CDR3 is CASSPAGYSYEQYF. The DNA of the CDR3 is TGTGCCAGCAGCCCAGCGGGGTACTCCTACGAGCAGTACTTC. V usage is TRBV7-3 and J usage is TRBJ2-7; 7 bases map to TRBD2. The CDR3 consists of 14 residues. V was clipped by 5 bases and J by 0 bases; unmatched bases: 4. Germline V gene data show CDR1 as SGHTA and CDR2 as FQGTGA. Based on the CDR3 plus reference TRBV7-3 and TRBJ2-7, the full variable domain is GAGVSQTPSNKVTEKGKYVELRCDPISGHTALYWYRQSLGQGPEFLIYFQGTGAADDSGLPNDRFFAVRPEGSVSTLKIQRTERGDSAVYLCASSPAGYSYEQYFGPGTRLTVT.

The chain couples TRBV5-1 to TRBJ2-1; 12 nucleotides align to TRBD2. V lost 0 bases and J lost 9; bases outside the gene matches: 4. The CDR3 runs 15 residues. Per the germline V gene, CDR1 is SGHRS and CDR2 is YFSETQ. CDR3 nucleotides: TGCGCCAGCAGCTTGGAACTAGCGGGGGGAGCTGAGCAGTTCTTC. As protein: CASSLELAGGAEQFF.

This chain connects TRBV7-9 to TRBJ2-1; 10 positions match TRBD2. Germline V lookup: CDR1 SEHNR, CDR2 FQNEAQ (reference sequence). With V trimmed by 5 bases and J by 7 bases, 5 bases remained unmatched. The CDR3 loop spans 14 amino acids. The CDR3 is CASSPTSGINEQFF. CDR3 bases: TGTGCCAGCAGCCCCACTAGCGGGATAAATGAGCAGTTCTTC. Full variable domain (outside the CDR3, taken from reference TRBV7-9 and TRBJ2-1): DTGVSQNPRHKITKRGQNVTFRCDPISEHNRLYWYRQTLGQGPEFLTYFQNEAQLEKSRLLSDRFSAERPKGSFSTLEIQRTEQGDSAMYLCASSPTSGINEQFFGPGTRLTVL.

The chain has TRBV5-4 and TRBJ2-7; perhaps TRBD2 as D (6 bases). The CDR3 loop spans 16 amino acids. Between the trimmed V and J ends, which lost 0 bases and 0 bases, there was a span of 13 bases. The germline CDR1 and CDR2 sequences are SGHNT and YYREEE (reference sequence). The CDR3 reads CASSLDGGGNSYEQYF. The CDR3 DNA follows: TGTGCCAGCAGCTTGGATGGTGGGGGGAACTCCTACGAGCAGTACTTC.

This chain connects TRBV7-6 to TRBJ1-1; D uncertain. CDR3 length: 15 residues. The germline gives CDR1 SGHVS, CDR2 FNYEAQ. V dropped 4 bases and J dropped 1 base, with 13 bases sitting between them. In nucleotides, the CDR3 is TGTGCCAGCAGCTCTGGTGCGGCGGGGAACACTGAAGCTTTCTTT. Its translation is CASSSGAAGNTEAFF.

This sequence joins TRBV30 and TRBJ2-7; TRBD1 aligns across 10 bases. This CDR3 spans 12 amino acids. J lost 8 bases, V lost 5 bases, and 6 bases had no gene match. From germline, CDR1 is GTSNPN and CDR2 SVGIG (reference sequence). This CDR3 is CAWLPGQGKQYF. The CDR3 bases are TGTGCCTGGTTACCGGGACAGGGGAAGCAGTACTTC.

This clone is a singleton in its sample. A read error may account for a junction end that differs from germline. The chain recombines TRBV7-2 with TRBJ2-7; 8 bases are shared with TRBD1. CDR1 is SGHTA, CDR2 FQGNSA, per germline. The CDR3 extends over 14 amino acids. Written as DNA, the CDR3 is TGTGCCAGCAGCCCCCACTACCCCGGGACAGGCCCCTTCTTC. It specifies CASSPHYPGTGPFF.

This clone was seen a few times. This chain links TRBV3-1 (or the pseudogene TRBV3-2) with TRBJ2-7; TRBD1 is a possible D gene (6 bases). The germline V gene encodes CDR1 LGHDT and CDR2 YNNKEL (reference sequence). The CDR3 has 14 amino acids. The germline V and J ends were trimmed by 0 bases and 6 bases, with 12 bases remaining between them. The CDR3 nucleotides read TGTGCCAGCAGCCAAGAGGGTGGCAGGGGCGAGCAGTACTTC. Its protein product is CASSQEGGRGEQYF.

The chain employs TRBV28 and TRBJ1-1, with a possible D match to TRBD1 (5 bases). The germline V gene has CDR1 MDHEN and CDR2 SYDVKM. V lost 5 bases, J lost 1 base, and 17 bases lay in between. This CDR3 has 16 residues. The CDR3: CASSPSDSPGNTEAFF. DNA for the CDR3: TGTGCCAGCAGTCCAAGTGACAGCCCAGGGAACACTGAAGCTTTCTTT.

The CDR3 bases are TGTGCCAGGATGGAACCTACAGGGACCGGGGAGCTGTTTTTT. It translates to CARMEPTGTGELFF. The chain is built from TRBV2 and TRBJ2-2, with D possibly matching TRBD1 (6 bases). Trimming stripped 9 bases from V and 5 bases from J, with 16 bases between. This CDR3 has 14 residues. Germline V gene sequence: CDR1 SNHLY, CDR2 FYNNEI.

The chain employs TRBV10-3 and TRBJ2-5; the D gene is possibly TRBD1 (5 bases). The germline CDR1 and CDR2 sequences are ENHRY and SYGVKD. V was clipped by 3 bases and J by 4 bases, with 12 bases between them. The CDR3 runs 14 residues. The CDR3 spells CAISDRAWGETQYF. In nucleotides, the CDR3 is TGTGCCATCAGTGACAGGGCCTGGGGAGAGACCCAGTACTTC.

The chain recombines TRBV9 with TRBJ2-5; D unresolved. The V gene lost 0 bases and the J gene lost 4 bases, with 4 bases spanning the gap. Per germline, CDR1 SGDLS and CDR2 YYNGEE. This CDR3 contains 12 residues. The CDR3 protein is CASSVGRETQYF. Written as DNA, the CDR3 is TGTGCCAGCAGCGTAGGTCGAGAGACCCAGTACTTC. Supplemented by reference TRBV9 and TRBJ2-5, the full variable domain reads DSGVTQTPKHLITATGQRVTLRCSPRSGDLSVYWYQQSLDQGLQFLIQYYNGEERAKGNILERFSAQQFPDLHSELNLSSLELGDSALYFCASSVGRETQYFGPGTRLLVL.

This clone appeared a few times. The chain combines TRBV30 with TRBJ2-7; TRBD2 might be the D (6 bases). Germline lookup yields CDR1 GTSNPN and CDR2 SVGIG (reference sequence). V lost 5 bases and J 1 base, leaving 15 bases between the germline ends. CDR3 length equals 14 residues. The CDR3 sequence is CAWGPGTVSYEQYF. In nucleotides, the CDR3 is TGTGCCTGGGGTCCAGGGACTGTTTCCTACGAGCAGTACTTC.

This sequence joins TRBV21-1 and TRBJ2-5; TRBD1, as called in the table, went unchecked against the DNA. TRBV21-1 is given as a pseudogene. The length of the CDR3 is 14 residues. The CDR3 DNA reads as TGTGCCAGCAGCAAAGACCAGGAACGAGAGACCCAGTACTTC. This gives the protein CASSKDQERETQYF.

The chain has TRBV2 and TRBJ2-5; TRBD1 matches at 9 bases. The J segment lost 4 bases and the V segment lost 5 bases, leaving 8 bases of the junction unmatched. This CDR3 contains 15 residues. In germline, CDR1 is SNHLY, CDR2 FYNNEI. The CDR3 is CASSLDRGDGETQYF. In nucleotides, the CDR3 is TGTGCCAGCAGTCTGGACAGGGGTGATGGAGAGACCCAGTACTTC.

The rearrangement links TRBV7-2 to TRBJ1-1; D is undetermined. Between the trimmed V and J ends, which lost 1 base and 3 bases, there was a span of 12 bases. Germline CDR1 reads SGHTA; CDR2 reads FQGNSA. The CDR3 is 15 amino acids. DNA for the CDR3: TGTGCCAGCAGCTTAGGAGGGATAGGCGACACTGAAGCTTTCTTT. Its translation is CASSLGGIGDTEAFF.

The V call is TRBV21-1, the J call TRBJ2-7; the DNA was not compared with TRBD2, the D call given in the table. TRBV21-1 is a pseudogene. This CDR3 region has 20 residues. CDR3: CASSRGPGLAGAVPSYEQYF. CDR3 nucleotides: TGTGCCAGCAGCCGAGGACCGGGACTAGCGGGGGCCGTTCCTTCCTACGAGCAGTACTTC.

This CDR3 reads CASSPPLAGGNEKLFF. In DNA, the CDR3 is TGTGCCAGCAGCCCCCCTCTGGCCGGGGGTAATGAAAAACTGTTTTTT. The chain carries TRBV11-2 and TRBJ1-4; maybe TRBD1 (5 bases). V lost 5 bases to trimming and J lost 4 bases, with 17 bases between them. This CDR3 is 16 amino acids long. Germline CDR1 reads SGHAT; CDR2 reads FQNNGV.

This sequence joins TRBV7-9 and TRBJ1-2; TRBD1 agrees at 9 bases. This CDR3 has 15 amino acids. Germline CDR1 reads SEHNR; CDR2 reads FQNEAQ (reference sequence). Losses at the gene ends were 2 bases for V and 6 bases for J; bases not matched to a gene: 7. CDR3 protein: CASSLWRDRANGYTF. The CDR3 bases are TGTGCCAGCAGCTTATGGCGGGACAGGGCCAATGGCTACACCTTC.

The chain links TRBV18 to TRBJ1-6, with 8 bases lining up with TRBD1. This CDR3 contains 16 residues. Germline V gene sequence: CDR1 KGHSH, CDR2 LQKENI. V dropped 6 bases and J dropped 6; count of bases not matched to a gene: 10. As DNA, the CDR3 is TGTGCCAGCTCGTGGGACAGGCAAGAAGTTAATTCACCCCTCCACTTT. It specifies CASSWDRQEVNSPLHF.

There are a few counts of this clone. CDR3 residues: CASSLDTNTEAFF. The CDR3 region has the DNA TGTGCCAGCAGCCTTGACACGAACACTGAAGCTTTCTTT. V usage is TRBV28 and J usage is TRBJ1-1; D is undetermined. The V gene's germline CDR1 is MDHEN and CDR2 SYDVKM. The CDR3 sequence is 13 residues long. Between the trimmed V and J ends, which lost 6 bases and 1 base, there was a span of 9 bases.

This clone has only a few counts. This sequence joins TRBV14 and TRBJ1-1; D remains unclear. CDR3 length: 13 residues. CDR1 is SGHDN and CDR2 is FVKESK in the germline V gene. V lost 4 bases and J 4 bases, leaving 10 bases between the germline ends. The CDR3 sequence is CASSPLPVTEAFF. The CDR3 DNA reads as TGTGCCAGCAGCCCTTTACCGGTCACTGAAGCTTTCTTT.

This chain joins TRBV19 and TRBJ1-1; D remains unclear. The CDR3 totals 14 residues. Trimming cost V 7 bases and J 1 base, with 13 bases left between them. Germline CDR1 LNHDA, CDR2 SQIVND (reference sequence). The CDR3 coding sequence is TGTGCCAGTACCACCCAGTGGTCGAACACTGAAGCTTTCTTT. This translates into CASTTQWSNTEAFF.

In this sample, this clone turned up once. The chain joins TRBV19 to TRBJ1-2; no clear D. The V end was cut by 7 bases, the J end by 11 bases, with 20 bases between. Germline CDR1 and CDR2: LNHDA and SQIVND (reference sequence). The CDR3 has 13 amino acids. CDR3 in DNA: TGTGCCAGTACGCGGGAAGACGCGAGTCCTTACACCTTC. The encoded protein is CASTREDASPYTF.

The chain uses TRBV3-1 (or the pseudogene TRBV3-2) and TRBJ1-2, with TRBD1 matching 7 bases. Per germline, CDR1 LGHDT and CDR2 YNNKEL (reference sequence). The CDR3 runs to 15 residues. After removal of 2 bases from V and 7 bases from J, the junction contained 10 bases not matched to a gene. The CDR3 DNA reads as TGTGCCAGCAGCCAAATTGAAAGGGACAGAGGTGGCTACACCTTC. Encoded protein: CASSQIERDRGGYTF.

The rearrangement links TRBV11-3 to TRBJ2-6; D remains unclear. The length of the CDR3 is 16 residues. V lost 2 bases to trimming and J lost 1 base, with 9 bases between them. The germline V gene encodes CDR1 SGHNT and CDR2 YENEEA. The CDR3, as DNA: TGTGCCAGCAGCTTATCATCCGGGTCTGGGGCCAACGTCCTGACTTTC. It specifies CASSLSSGSGANVLTF.

The V gene is TRBV11-2, the J gene TRBJ1-1, with D unresolved. The germline gives CDR1 SGHAT, CDR2 FQNNGV. V was shortened by 5 bases and J by 2 bases, with 9 bases between the two germline ends. This CDR3 comprises 13 residues. CDR3 coding DNA: TGTGCCAGCAGCCGAAGAGAAAACACTGAAGCTTTCTTT. Its protein is CASSRRENTEAFF.

This clone was counted between two and nine times. This chain uses TRBV5-1 with TRBJ2-1; maybe TRBD2 (6 bases). The CDR3 contains 14 residues. The germline V and J ends were trimmed by 4 bases and 6 bases, with 14 bases remaining between them. The germline V gene has CDR1 SGHRS and CDR2 YFSETQ. The DNA of the CDR3 is TGCGCCAGCAGCCTTGGGGAGGTTGCCAATGAGCAGTTCTTC. Protein sequence: CASSLGEVANEQFF.